This TCR beta chain was found in a study of chemoradiotherapy in HPV16-positive cancers. Study information: Candidate HPV-specific T-cell clones and common TCR motifs came from functional assays in a couple of HPV16-positive patients. Notes on the study in general: In HPV16-positive patients, HPV-responsive T-cell expansion tracked better recurrence-free survival. Candidate HPV-specific clones and E7-related TCR motifs grew in tumor during treatment.

Data came from immunoSEQ multiplex PCR; TCRdb stores just in-frame clones and leaves some out. The sample holds approximately 12,000 clones, 85% to 90% seen once. Germline values: CDR1 MGHRA, CDR2 YSYEKL. The CDR3 loop spans 17 amino acids. Trimming at V came to 1 base and at J to 5 bases, leaving 9 bases not matched to a gene. This clone was counted once. Its antigen is currently unknown. The sequence was collected from a human donor with HPV-associated anogenital cancer. The chain recombines TRBV4-1 with TRBJ1-5, with 9 bases that match TRBD1. The specimen was taken from a patient who underwent chemoradiotherapy. CDR3: CASSQAHGTGWDQPQHF. CDR3 bases: TGCGCCAGCAGCCAAGCCCACGGGACAGGGTGGGATCAGCCCCAGCATTTT.